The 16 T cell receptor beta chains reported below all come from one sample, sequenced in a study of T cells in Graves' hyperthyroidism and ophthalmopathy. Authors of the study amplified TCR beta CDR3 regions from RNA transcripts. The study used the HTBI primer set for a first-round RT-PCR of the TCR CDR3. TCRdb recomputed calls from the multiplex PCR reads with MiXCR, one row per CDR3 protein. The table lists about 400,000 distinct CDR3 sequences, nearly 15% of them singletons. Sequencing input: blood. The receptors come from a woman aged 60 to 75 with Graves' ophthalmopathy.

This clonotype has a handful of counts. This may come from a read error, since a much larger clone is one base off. The chain's CDR3 is CASSQCPMWGNEQFF. As DNA, the CDR3 is TGTGCCAGCAGCCAGTGCCCAATGTGGGGGAATGAGCAGTTCTTC. The chain recombines TRBV7-2 with TRBJ2-1; D might be TRBD1 or TRBD2, each matching 5 bases. The germline V gene has CDR1 SGHTA and CDR2 FQGNSA. The V end was cut by 5 bases, the J end by 7 bases, with 18 bases between. The length of the CDR3 is 15 residues. The full variable domain, in which reference TRBV7-2 and TRBJ2-1 provide the parts outside the CDR3, is GAGVSQSPSNKVTEKGKDVELRCDPISGHTALYWYRQSLGQGLEFLIYFQGNSAPDKSGLPSDRFSAERTGGSVSTLTIQRTQQEDSAVYLCASSQCPMWGNEQFFGPGTRLTVL.

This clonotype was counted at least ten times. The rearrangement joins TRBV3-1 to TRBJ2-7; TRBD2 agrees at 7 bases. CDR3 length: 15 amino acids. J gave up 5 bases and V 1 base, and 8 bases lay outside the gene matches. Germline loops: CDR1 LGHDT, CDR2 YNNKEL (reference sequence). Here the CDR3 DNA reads TGTGCCAGCAGCCAAGGTCGTCGCGGGAGAAACGAGCAGTACTTC. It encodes CASSQGRRGRNEQYF.

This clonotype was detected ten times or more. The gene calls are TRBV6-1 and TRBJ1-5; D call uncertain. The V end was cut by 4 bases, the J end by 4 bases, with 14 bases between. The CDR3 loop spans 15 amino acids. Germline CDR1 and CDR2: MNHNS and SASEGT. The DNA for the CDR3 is TGTGCCAGCAGTGGGGGAGAGGTGAGGAATCAGCCCCAGCATTTT. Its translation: CASSGGEVRNQPQHF.

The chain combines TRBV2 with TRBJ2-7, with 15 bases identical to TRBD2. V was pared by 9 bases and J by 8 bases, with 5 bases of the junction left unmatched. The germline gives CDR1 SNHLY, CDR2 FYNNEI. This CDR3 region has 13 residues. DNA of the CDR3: TGTGCCAGGGGACTAGCGGGAGGCAATAAGCAGTACTTC. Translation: CARGLAGGNKQYF.

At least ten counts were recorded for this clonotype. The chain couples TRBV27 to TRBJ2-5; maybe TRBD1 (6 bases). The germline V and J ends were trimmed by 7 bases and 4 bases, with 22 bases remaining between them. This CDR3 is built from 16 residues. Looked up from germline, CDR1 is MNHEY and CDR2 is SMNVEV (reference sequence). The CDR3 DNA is TGTGCCAGCAAGGGGCTTGGTCTAGGGGGACGAGAGACCCAGTACTTC. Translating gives CASKGLGLGGRETQYF.

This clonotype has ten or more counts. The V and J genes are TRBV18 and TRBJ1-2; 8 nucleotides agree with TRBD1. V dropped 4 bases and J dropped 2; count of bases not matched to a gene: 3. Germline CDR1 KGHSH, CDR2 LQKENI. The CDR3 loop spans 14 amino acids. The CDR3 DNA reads TGTGCCAGCTCACTGACAGGGGAAAACTATGGCTACACCTTC. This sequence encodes CASSLTGENYGYTF.

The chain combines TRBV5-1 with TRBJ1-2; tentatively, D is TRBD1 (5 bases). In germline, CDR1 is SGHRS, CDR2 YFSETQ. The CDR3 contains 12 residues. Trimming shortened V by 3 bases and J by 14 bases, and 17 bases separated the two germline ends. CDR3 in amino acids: CASSWGDGMYTF. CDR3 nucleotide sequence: TGCGCCAGCAGCTGGGGGGACGGCATGTATACCTTC.

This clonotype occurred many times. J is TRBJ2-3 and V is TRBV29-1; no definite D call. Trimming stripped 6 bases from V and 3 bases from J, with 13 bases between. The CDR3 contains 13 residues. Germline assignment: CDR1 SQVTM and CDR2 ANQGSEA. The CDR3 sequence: CSVTTLSTDTQYF. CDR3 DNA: TGCAGCGTCACAACCCTATCTACAGATACGCAGTATTTT.

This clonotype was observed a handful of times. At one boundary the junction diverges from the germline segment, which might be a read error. CDR3 bases: TGTGCCAGCAGTGAGAATAGGAACGCTGAAGCTTTCTTT. It encodes CASSENRNAEAFF. The V gene is TRBV6-1, the J gene TRBJ1-1, with D uncertain. The CDR3 loop spans 13 amino acids. Germline loops: CDR1 MNHNS, CDR2 SASEGT.

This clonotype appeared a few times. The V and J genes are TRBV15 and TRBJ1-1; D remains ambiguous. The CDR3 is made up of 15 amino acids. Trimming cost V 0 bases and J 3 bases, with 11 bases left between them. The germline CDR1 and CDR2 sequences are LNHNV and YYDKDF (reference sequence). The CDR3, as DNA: TGTGCCACCAGCAGAGATTTTCAGCAGGACACTGAAGCTTTCTTT. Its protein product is CATSRDFQQDTEAFF.

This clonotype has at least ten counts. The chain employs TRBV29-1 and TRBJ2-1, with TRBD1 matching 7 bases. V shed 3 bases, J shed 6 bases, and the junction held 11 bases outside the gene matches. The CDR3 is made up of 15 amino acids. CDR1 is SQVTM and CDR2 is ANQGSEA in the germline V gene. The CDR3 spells CSVDSRGYRSNEQFF. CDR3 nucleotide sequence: TGCAGCGTTGATTCCAGGGGGTACCGGAGCAATGAGCAGTTCTTC.

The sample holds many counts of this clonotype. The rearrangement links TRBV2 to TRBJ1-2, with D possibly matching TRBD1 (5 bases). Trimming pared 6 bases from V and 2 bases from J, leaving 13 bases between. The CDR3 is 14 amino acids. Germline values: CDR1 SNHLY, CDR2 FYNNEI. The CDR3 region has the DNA TGTGCCAGCAGCCTTGAGGAGGGGAACTATGGCTACACCTTC. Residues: CASSLEEGNYGYTF.

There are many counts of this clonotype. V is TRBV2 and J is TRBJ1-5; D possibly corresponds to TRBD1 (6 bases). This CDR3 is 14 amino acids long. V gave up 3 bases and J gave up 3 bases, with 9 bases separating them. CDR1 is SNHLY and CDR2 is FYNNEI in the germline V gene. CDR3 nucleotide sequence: TGTGCCAGCAGTGAGGACAGATTCAATCAGCCCCAGCATTTT. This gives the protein CASSEDRFNQPQHF.

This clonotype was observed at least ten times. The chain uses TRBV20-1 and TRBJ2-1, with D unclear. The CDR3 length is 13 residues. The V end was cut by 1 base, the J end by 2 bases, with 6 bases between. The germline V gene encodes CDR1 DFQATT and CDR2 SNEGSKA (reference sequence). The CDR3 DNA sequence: TGCAGTGCTAGAGTGGTCCCCTACAATGAGCAGTTCTTC. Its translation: CSARVVPYNEQFF.

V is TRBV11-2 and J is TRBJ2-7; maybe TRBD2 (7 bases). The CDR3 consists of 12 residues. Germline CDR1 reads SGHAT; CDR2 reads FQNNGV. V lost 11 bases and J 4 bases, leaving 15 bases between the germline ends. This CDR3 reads CAQGRAEYEQYF. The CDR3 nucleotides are TGTGCCCAGGGGAGGGCCGAGTACGAGCAGTACTTC. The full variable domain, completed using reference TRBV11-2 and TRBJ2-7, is EAGVAQSPRYKIIEKRQSVAFWCNPISGHATLYWYQQILGQGPKLLIQFQNNGVVDDSQLPKDRFSAERLKGVDSTLKIQPAKLEDSAVYLCAQGRAEYEQYFGPGTRLTVT.

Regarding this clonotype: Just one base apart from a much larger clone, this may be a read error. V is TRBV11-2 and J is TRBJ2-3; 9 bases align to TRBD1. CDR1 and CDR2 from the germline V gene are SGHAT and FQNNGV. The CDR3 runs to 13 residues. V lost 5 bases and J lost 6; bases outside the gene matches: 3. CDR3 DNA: TGTGCCAGCAGCAGGGGACAGGGCGATACGCAGTATTTT. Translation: CASSRGQGDTQYF.